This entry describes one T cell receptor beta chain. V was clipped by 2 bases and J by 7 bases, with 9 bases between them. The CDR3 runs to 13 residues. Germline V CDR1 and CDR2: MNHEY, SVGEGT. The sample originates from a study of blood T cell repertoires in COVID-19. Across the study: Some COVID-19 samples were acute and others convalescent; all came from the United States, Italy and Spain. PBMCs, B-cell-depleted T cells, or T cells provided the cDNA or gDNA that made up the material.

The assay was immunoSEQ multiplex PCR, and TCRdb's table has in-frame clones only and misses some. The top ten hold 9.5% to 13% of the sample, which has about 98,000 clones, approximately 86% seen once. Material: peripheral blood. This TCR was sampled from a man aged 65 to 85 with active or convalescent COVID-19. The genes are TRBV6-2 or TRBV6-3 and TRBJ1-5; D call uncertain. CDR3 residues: CASSYLPGQPQHF. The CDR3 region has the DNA TGTGCCAGCAGTTACCTCCCCGGGCAGCCCCAGCATTTT.